The clone carrying this T cell receptor (beta chain) came up a few times. This sample stems from a study of shared T cell receptors in the human thymus. The data were produced by immunoSEQ multiplex PCR, yet TCRdb's version contains in-frame clones alone and is incomplete. The data show some 720,000 clones, with 70% to 90% seen just once and around 0.0099% held by the top ten. Germline CDR1 is MNHNS and CDR2 is SASEGT. Trimming left V 5 bases short and J 4 bases short, with 12 bases between. The CDR3 spans 13 residues. These data were also reused for a study on human thymus T cells. As that study records: Thymic resections from corrective heart surgery supplied the tissue. Usage of V and J genes appeared biased in thymic and blood repertoires.

Source material: thymocytes. This chain connects TRBV6-1 to TRBJ2-7; weak D call: TRBD2 (6 bases). The receptor was derived from a boy under two years old with a congenital heart defect. CDR3 bases: TGTGCCAGCAGTTTGTCGCGGGGATACGAGCAGTACTTC. It codes for CASSLSRGYEQYF.